Each of the 25 T cell receptor beta chains below was sequenced from the same sample in a study of regulatory T cells in long-lasting Graves disease (dated by TCRdb to the early 2020s). Library preparation employed multiplex PCR. The reads were generated on an Illumina HiSeq 4000. To build TCR beta libraries, CDR3 regions were amplified by Arm-PCR using iRepertoire HTBI primers. TCRdb's own reprocessing of the public reads used fastp at Q25 and MiXCR and kept productive beta chains. Under each unique CDR3 protein, matching rows form one entry showing the most common genes and DNA. Counted in this sample were roughly 490,000 distinct CDR3 sequences; 22% of them appeared once. Around 14% of the sample comes from the top ten. The time point label on this specimen signifies: persistent/refractory GD, antithyroid drugs over 5 years with positive TRAb. For both TCR sequencing and RNA sequencing, RNA was extracted from PBMCs using TRIzol.

The sample in question was peripheral blood mononuclear cells (PBMCs), obtained when the disease was refractory, from a patient treated with antithyroid drugs. Receptors were obtained from a female donor with Graves disease.

This clonotype was seen at least ten times. The chain is built from TRBV11-2 and TRBJ1-5; 7 bases fit TRBD1. Looked up from germline, CDR1 is SGHAT and CDR2 is FQNNGV. This CDR3 is built from 14 residues. V dropped 3 bases and J dropped 2; count of bases not matched to a gene: 1. DNA of the CDR3: TGTGCCAGCAGCTTGGGACAGCGCAATCAGCCCCAGCATTTT. This gives the protein CASSLGQRNQPQHF. The complete variable domain, with remaining parts taken from reference TRBV11-2 and TRBJ1-5, reads EAGVAQSPRYKIIEKRQSVAFWCNPISGHATLYWYQQILGQGPKLLIQFQNNGVVDDSQLPKDRFSAERLKGVDSTLKIQPAKLEDSAVYLCASSLGQRNQPQHFGDGTRLSIL.

On this clonotype itself: This may come from a read error, since a much larger clone is one base off. This chain uses TRBV7-9 with TRBJ2-5; D ambiguous. This CDR3 has 14 amino acids. Germline V gene sequence: CDR1 SEHNR, CDR2 FQNEAQ (reference sequence). The CDR3 here is CAGSLFWVGETQYF. CDR3 nucleotide sequence: TGTGCCGGCAGCTTATTTTGGGTAGGGGAGACCCAGTACTTC.

This clonotype was counted many times. CDR3 DNA: TGTGCCATGGGAGGGCAGGGCGCTGTACTGAACACTGAAGCTTTCTTT. Translation gives CAMGGQGAVLNTEAFF. V is TRBV7-9 and J is TRBJ1-1, with D maybe TRBD1 (5 bases). The CDR3 is made up of 16 amino acids. V dropped 10 bases and J dropped 0 bases, with 21 bases sitting between them. Germline V gene sequence: CDR1 SEHNR, CDR2 FQNEAQ (reference sequence).

The chain combines TRBV10-3 with TRBJ2-7; D gene unclear. The CDR3 runs to 14 residues. Trimming left V 10 bases short and J 0 bases short, with 16 bases between. Germline V lookup: CDR1 ENHRY, CDR2 SYGVKD. CDR3 DNA: TGTGCCAGTCACCGCGGAAAGAGCTCCTACGAGCAGTACTTC. Amino acids: CASHRGKSSYEQYF.

The chain uses TRBV20-1 and TRBJ2-7, with 7 nucleotides matching TRBD2. Germline trimming cut 6 bases from V and 2 bases from J; bases unmatched to any gene: 13. The V gene's germline CDR1 is DFQATT and CDR2 SNEGSKA (reference sequence). The CDR3 covers 15 residues. The CDR3, as DNA: TGCAGTGCGTTATCCGGGACTACCTCACCCTACGAGCAGTACTTC. Residues: CSALSGTTSPYEQYF.

This clonotype was seen repeatedly, ten times or more. The chain joins TRBV28 to TRBJ1-1, with no clear D. Germline CDR1 and CDR2: MDHEN and SYDVKM. This CDR3 has 13 residues. The V gene lost 7 bases and the J gene lost 2 bases, with 11 bases spanning the gap. The CDR3 spells CASTPGSNTEAFF. As DNA, the CDR3 is TGTGCCAGCACCCCTGGGAGCAACACTGAAGCTTTCTTT.

This clonotype occurred a few times. The rearrangement links TRBV28 to TRBJ1-1, with TRBD1 matching over 8 bases. Looked up from germline, CDR1 is MDHEN and CDR2 is SYDVKM. This CDR3 spans 17 amino acids. Trimming took 3 bases from V and 0 from J; bases not matched to a gene: 9. In nucleotides, the CDR3 is TGTGCCAGCAGTTTTGGACAGGGCTCCTTAATGAACACTGAAGCTTTCTTT. This translates into CASSFGQGSLMNTEAFF.

V usage is TRBV3-1 and J usage is TRBJ2-7; 7 nucleotides align to TRBD1. CDR3 size: 13 residues. Trimming took 3 bases from V and 2 from J; bases not matched to a gene: 1. Looked up from germline, CDR1 is LGHDT and CDR2 is YNNKEL (reference sequence). The DNA for the CDR3 is TGTGCCAGCAGCCAGAGGGGGCCCTACGAGCAGTACTTC. Protein sequence: CASSQRGPYEQYF.

Only a few counts were recorded for this clonotype. The V gene is TRBV3-1, the J gene TRBJ1-5; D is uncertain. V gave up 1 base and J gave up 6 bases, with 7 bases separating them. There are 13 residues in the CDR3. The germline CDR1 and CDR2 sequences are LGHDT and YNNKEL (reference sequence). The CDR3 here is CASSQGTIQPQHF. The CDR3 nucleotides are TGTGCCAGCAGCCAAGGGACGATTCAGCCCCAGCATTTT.

The chain couples TRBV27 to TRBJ1-4; 8 nucleotides line up with TRBD1. V shed 6 bases and J 7 bases; nucleotides not matched to a gene: 7. Germline loops: CDR1 MNHEY, CDR2 SMNVEV (reference sequence). The CDR3 length is 14 residues. CDR3 coding DNA: TGTGCCAGCAGCCCTCAGGGGGCGGGTGAAAAACTGTTTTTT. Its protein product is CASSPQGAGEKLFF.

The chain links TRBV27 to TRBJ1-1; D gene unclear. CDR3 length: 14 amino acids. Germline values: CDR1 MNHEY, CDR2 SMNVEV (reference sequence). V was trimmed by 2 bases and J by 4 bases, leaving 11 bases between them. The CDR3 region is CASSLNRLTTEAFF. In DNA, the CDR3 is TGTGCCAGCAGTTTAAACCGCCTGACCACTGAAGCTTTCTTT.

This clonotype was picked up a small number of times. The chain employs TRBV30 and TRBJ1-2; D might be TRBD1 (6 bases). Per germline, CDR1 GTSNPN and CDR2 SVGIG (reference sequence). The CDR3 totals 14 residues. V was clipped by 1 base and J by 2 bases, with 11 bases between them. The CDR3 coding sequence is TGTGCCTGGAGTGAGCTGGACAGCAACTATGGCTACACCTTC. Protein sequence: CAWSELDSNYGYTF. The full variable domain, in which reference TRBV30 and TRBJ1-2 provide the parts outside the CDR3, is SQTIHQWPATLVQPVGSPLSLECTVEGTSNPNLYWYRQAAGRGLQLLFYSVGIGQISSEVPQNLSASRPQDRQFILSSKKLLLSDSGFYLCAWSELDSNYGYTFGSGTRLTVV.

The rearrangement uses TRBV29-1 and TRBJ2-3; D is uncertain. Trimming took off 7 bases at V and 7 bases at J, with 12 bases between the two ends. The CDR3 runs to 11 residues. Germline loops: CDR1 SQVTM, CDR2 ANQGSEA. The CDR3 sequence: CSALPGNTQYF. The CDR3 DNA reads TGCAGCGCCCTCCCGGGCAATACGCAGTATTTT.

The chain combines TRBV19 with TRBJ1-1; 12 bases map to TRBD1. Germline V gene sequence: CDR1 LNHDA, CDR2 SQIVND (reference sequence). V lost 4 bases and J lost 7; bases outside the gene matches: 10. The CDR3 is 16 amino acids. DNA for the CDR3: TGTGCCAGTAGTAACCGGGACAGGGGGCGCTTGGGTGAAGCTTTCTTT. Its translation: CASSNRDRGRLGEAFF.

This clonotype appeared many times. This chain joins TRBV11-2 and TRBJ2-4; D is tentatively TRBD1 or TRBD2 (5 bases each). The CDR3 totals 13 residues. Per germline, CDR1 SGHAT and CDR2 FQNNGV. Trimming removed 8 bases at V and 7 bases at J, with 15 bases between. The CDR3 here is CASARPGTNIQYF. CDR3 coding DNA: TGTGCCAGCGCCCGCCCAGGGACGAACATTCAGTACTTC.

This clonotype was counted at least ten times. The chain has TRBV12-3 or TRBV12-4 and TRBJ2-7; unclear D gene. Trimming took 3 bases from V and 0 from J, leaving 6 bases between them. The CDR3 length is 13 residues. The CDR3 DNA reads TGTGCCAGCAGTTTTGTCAGCTCCTACGAGCAGTACTTC. Amino acid sequence: CASSFVSSYEQYF.

In its sample, this clonotype was seen many times. The rearrangement uses TRBV28 and TRBJ1-2; D uncertain. Germline CDR1 reads MDHEN; CDR2 reads SYDVKM. This CDR3 has 16 amino acids. Trimming shortened V by 6 bases and J by 5 bases, and 22 bases separated the two germline ends. CDR3 protein: CASSNVIATGRYGYTF. Written as DNA, the CDR3 is TGTGCCAGCAGCAACGTGATTGCAACCGGGAGATATGGCTACACCTTC.

In this sample, this clonotype turned up a few times. The CDR3 region is CASSPRLDSPLHF. The CDR3 coding sequence is TGTGCCAGCAGCCCAAGACTTGATTCACCCCTCCACTTT. The chain employs TRBV11-2 and TRBJ1-6; D uncertain. Germline V gene lookup returns CDR1 SGHAT and CDR2 FQNNGV. This CDR3 contains 13 residues. The germline V and J ends were trimmed by 5 bases and 8 bases, with 10 bases remaining between them.

This clonotype came up a few times. V gene TRBV28 combines with J gene TRBJ1-3; no definite D call. V dropped 2 bases and J dropped 4 bases, with 12 bases sitting between them. The CDR3 spans 15 residues. CDR1 and CDR2 from the germline V gene are MDHEN and SYDVKM. As DNA, the CDR3 is TGTGCCAGCAGTTTACTGAGTAGAGTCGGAAACACCATATATTTT. Translating it yields CASSLLSRVGNTIYF.

The rearrangement uses TRBV6-1 and TRBJ2-7; 7 bases line up with TRBD2. There are 16 residues in the CDR3. The V and J ends lost 5 bases and 2 bases, in that order; junction bases with no gene match: 12. The germline gives CDR1 MNHNS, CDR2 SASEGT. The CDR3 loop reads CASSPHLSGVAYEQYF. Written as DNA, the CDR3 is TGTGCCAGCAGTCCCCACTTGAGCGGGGTCGCCTACGAGCAGTACTTC.

In this sample, this clonotype turned up many times. V and J are TRBV28 and TRBJ2-7; possible D gene TRBD1, 6 bases. V was trimmed by 5 bases and J by 3 bases, leaving 11 bases between them. In germline, CDR1 is MDHEN, CDR2 SYDVKM. The CDR3 covers 13 residues. CDR3 sequence reads: CASSLRQVYEQYF. CDR3 coding DNA: TGTGCCAGCAGTCTGCGACAGGTCTACGAGCAGTACTTC.

This clonotype was seen a few times. V and J are TRBV11-3 and TRBJ1-1; 8 nucleotides align to TRBD1. Looked up from germline, CDR1 is SGHNT and CDR2 is YENEEA. Trimming at V came to 3 bases and at J to 6 bases, leaving 6 bases not matched to a gene. The CDR3 has 14 amino acids. This CDR3 is CASSFEGQGSEAFF. The CDR3 DNA follows: TGTGCCAGCAGCTTCGAAGGACAGGGCTCTGAAGCTTTCTTT.

This clonotype was seen once. The chain uses TRBV19 and TRBJ2-7, with 7 bases matching TRBD1. After removal of 5 bases from V and 6 bases from J, the junction contained 10 bases not matched to a gene. This CDR3 has 14 residues. Germline CDR1 LNHDA, CDR2 SQIVND (reference sequence). The CDR3 sequence is CASSQVTGEGEQYF. DNA for the CDR3: TGTGCCAGTAGTCAAGTAACAGGGGAAGGCGAGCAGTACTTC.

In this sample, this clonotype turned up a few times. An end of the junction differs from the germline gene, which may be a read error. The V gene is TRBV6-1, the J gene TRBJ2-7; 11 positions agree with TRBD1. This CDR3 is built from 16 residues. CDR1 and CDR2 (germline): MNHNS, SASEGT. The CDR3 region is CASRPPWTGGSHEQYF. The CDR3 nucleotides are TGTGCCAGCAGACCACCTTGGACAGGGGGCTCCCACGAGCAGTACTTC.

Points on this clonotype: This may be a read error: a much more frequent sequence differs by one nucleotide. This chain joins TRBV6-2 or TRBV6-3 and TRBJ2-5; 10 bases fit TRBD1. Germline V gene data show CDR1 as MNHEY and CDR2 as SVGEGT. The CDR3 loop spans 17 amino acids. CDR3 DNA: TGTGCCGGCAGTTACGGACAGGGGGGGACGGGACAAGAGACCCAGTACTTC. As protein: CAGSYGQGGTGQETQYF.